This TCR beta chain was recorded in a study of cytomegalovirus exposure and HLA in healthy donors. V lost 2 bases and J lost 8, with 9 bases in between. CDR1 is SGHDN, CDR2 FVKESK, per germline. The CDR3 consists of 12 residues. The primer mix had 60 Vbeta and 13 Jbeta primers. Data came from immunoSEQ multiplex PCR; TCRdb stores just in-frame clones and leaves some out. There are approximately 79,000 clones in the sample, with 4% to 5.5% held by the top ten. The chain links TRBV14 to TRBJ1-2; D gene ambiguous. The sequencing sample was made of PBMCs. The clonotype was recovered from a man aged 35-49 years in good health and CMV-seronegative. The CDR3 sequence is CASSQFSMGYTF. CDR3 nucleotides: TGTGCCAGCAGCCAATTCAGTATGGGCTACACCTTC. Using reference TRBV14 and TRBJ1-2 for the parts outside the CDR3, the full variable domain is EAGVTQFPSHSVIEKGQTVTLRCDPISGHDNLYWYRRVMGKEIKFLLHFVKESKQDESGMPNNRFLAERTGGTYSTLKVQPAELEDSGVYFCASSQFSMGYTFGSGTRLTVV.